This T cell receptor (beta chain) derives from a study of CD8+ T cells in alopecia areata. This clone turned up a few times. Its antigen is not identified. Germline CDR1 and CDR2: SNHLY and FYNNEI. CDR3 length equals 16 residues. V lost 2 bases, J lost 9 bases, and 10 bases stayed unmatched. Once RNA had been extracted, it was reverse transcribed into cDNA to act as the sequencing template. Profiling relied on immunoSEQ multiplex PCR, and the TCRdb table lists in-frame clones only, not all of them. The sample shows some 100,000 clones, roughly two thirds of them seen only once. Study-level findings and limits: Normal skin's resident alphabeta T cells are sequenced alongside lesional scalp T cells.

The authors sorted CD4+ and CD8+ T cells from PBMCs. This TCR was recovered from a human donor in good health. Sequenced: CD4+ T cells sorted from blood. The chain combines TRBV2 with TRBJ2-1; 10 bases line up with TRBD2. The CDR3 DNA is TGTGCCAGCAGTGAACAGCGGGGGGGCAGAATGGGTGAGCAGTTCTTC. Translation gives CASSEQRGGRMGEQFF.